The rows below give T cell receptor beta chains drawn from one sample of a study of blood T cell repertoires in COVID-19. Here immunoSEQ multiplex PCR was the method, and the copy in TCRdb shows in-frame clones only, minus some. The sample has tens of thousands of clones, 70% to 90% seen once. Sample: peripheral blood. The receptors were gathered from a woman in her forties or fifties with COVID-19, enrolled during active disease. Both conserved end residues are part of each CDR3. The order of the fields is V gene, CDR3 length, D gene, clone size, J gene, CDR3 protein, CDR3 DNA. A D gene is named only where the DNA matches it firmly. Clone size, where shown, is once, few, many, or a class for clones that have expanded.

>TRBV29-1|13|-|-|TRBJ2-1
CSVVGQFYNEQFF
TGCAGCGTTGTAGGACAGTTTTACAATGAGCAGTTCTTC
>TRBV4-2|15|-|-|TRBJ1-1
CASSQDLRGGTEAFF
TGTGCCAGCAGCCAAGATCTAAGGGGTGGCACTGAAGCTTTCTTT
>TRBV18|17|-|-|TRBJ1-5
CASSLSNRVGSNQPQHF
TGTGCCAGCTCACTCTCCAACAGGGTCGGCAGCAATCAGCCCCAGCATTTT
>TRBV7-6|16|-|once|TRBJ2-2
CASSLAVGGATGELFF
TGTGCCAGCAGCTTAGCCGTGGGGGGGGCCACCGGGGAGCTGTTTTTT
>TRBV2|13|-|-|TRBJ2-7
CASLRDKTYEQYF
TGTGCCAGCCTCCGGGACAAGACCTACGAGCAGTACTTC
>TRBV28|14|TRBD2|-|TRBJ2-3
CASKTSGSTDTQYF
TGTGCCAGCAAAACTAGCGGGAGCACAGATACGCAGTATTTT
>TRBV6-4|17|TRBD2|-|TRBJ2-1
CASSANPGLAGGNEQFF
TGTGCCAGCAGTGCGAATCCTGGACTAGCGGGAGGCAATGAGCAGTTCTTC
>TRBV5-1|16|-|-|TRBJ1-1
CASSLELRGYNTEAFF
TGCGCCAGCAGCTTGGAGCTGCGGGGGTATAACACTGAAGCTTTCTTT
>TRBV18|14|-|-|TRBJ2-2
CASSPLTGTGELFF
TGTGCCAGCTCACCATTGACAGGCACCGGGGAGCTGTTTTTT
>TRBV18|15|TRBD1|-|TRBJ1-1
CASSPTGAVNTEAFF
TGTGCCAGCTCACCAACAGGGGCGGTGAACACTGAAGCTTTCTTT
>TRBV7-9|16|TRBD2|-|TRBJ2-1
CASSLRAGETYNEQFF
TGTGCCAGCAGCTTACGGGCGGGAGAAACCTACAATGAGCAGTTCTTC
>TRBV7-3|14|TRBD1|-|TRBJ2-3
CASSPTGVTDTQYF
TGTGCCAGCAGCCCGACAGGGGTTACAGATACGCAGTATTTT
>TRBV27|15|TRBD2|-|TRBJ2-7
CASSLSSGRAYEQYF
TGTGCCAGCAGTTTATCGAGCGGGAGGGCCTACGAGCAGTACTTC
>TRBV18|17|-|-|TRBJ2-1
CASSPPGRRSSYNEQFF
TGTGCCAGCTCACCACCGGGCCGGAGGAGCTCCTACAATGAGCAGTTCTTC
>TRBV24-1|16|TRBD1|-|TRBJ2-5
CATSDRDRTMSETQYF
TGTGCCACCAGTGACCGGGACAGGACAATGAGCGAGACCCAGTACTTC
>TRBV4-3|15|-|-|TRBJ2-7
CASSQGAGATSEQYF
TGCGCCAGCAGCCAGGGTGCGGGGGCGACCTCCGAGCAGTACTTC
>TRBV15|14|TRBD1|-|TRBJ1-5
CATSSYRGNQPQHF
TGTGCCACCAGCAGTTACAGGGGAAATCAGCCCCAGCATTTT
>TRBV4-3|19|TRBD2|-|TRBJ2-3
CASSQEGSAGATITDTQYF
TGCGCCAGCAGCCAAGAGGGTAGCGCGGGAGCGACAATCACAGATACGCAGTATTTT
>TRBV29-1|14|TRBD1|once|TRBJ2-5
CSVDGQGVLETQYF
TGCAGCGTTGATGGACAGGGGGTGTTAGAGACCCAGTACTTC
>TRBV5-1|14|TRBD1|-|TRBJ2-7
CASSRTGGGYEQYF
TGCGCCAGCAGCCGTACAGGGGGCGGGTACGAGCAGTACTTC
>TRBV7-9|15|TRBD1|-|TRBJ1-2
CASSSELGGAYGYTF
TGTGCCAGCAGCTCAGAGCTAGGGGGCGCCTATGGCTACACCTTC
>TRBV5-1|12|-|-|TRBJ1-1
CASSYGVTEAFF
TGCGCCAGCAGCTACGGGGTCACTGAAGCTTTCTTT
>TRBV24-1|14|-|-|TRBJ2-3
CATSGGTSTDTQYF
TGTGCCACCTCCGGGGGAACGAGCACAGATACGCAGTATTTT
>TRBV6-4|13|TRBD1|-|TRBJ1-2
CASRQGANYGYTF
TGTGCCAGCAGACAGGGGGCAAACTATGGCTACACCTTC
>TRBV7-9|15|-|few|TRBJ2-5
CASSFRRTVGGTQYF
TGTGCCAGCAGCTTTAGAAGGACAGTCGGTGGGACCCAGTACTTC
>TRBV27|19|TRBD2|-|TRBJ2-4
CASSLTTRLAGGSSNIQYF
TGTGCCAGCAGTCTAACGACCCGACTAGCGGGAGGATCGAGTAACATTCAGTACTTC
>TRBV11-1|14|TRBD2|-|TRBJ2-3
CASSLRSGRGTQYF
TGTGCCAGCAGCTTACGTAGCGGGAGAGGTACGCAGTATTTT
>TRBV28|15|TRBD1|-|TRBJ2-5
CACNTGTGRRETQYF
TGTGCCTGCAACACCGGGACAGGGAGGAGAGAGACCCAGTACTTC
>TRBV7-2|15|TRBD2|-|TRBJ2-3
CASSLPSGRRDTQYF
TGTGCCAGCAGCTTACCCAGCGGGAGGAGGGATACGCAGTATTTT
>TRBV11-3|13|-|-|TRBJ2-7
CASSTLEFYEQYF
TGTGCCAGCAGCACCCTTGAGTTCTACGAGCAGTACTTC
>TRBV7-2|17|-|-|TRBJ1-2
CASSSLAGLLSWGGYTF
TGTGCCAGCAGCTCGTTGGCCGGACTGCTCTCATGGGGTGGCTACACCTTC
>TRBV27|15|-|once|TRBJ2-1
CASSLWGDSYNEQFF
TGTGCCAGCAGTTTATGGGGAGACTCCTACAATGAGCAGTTCTTC
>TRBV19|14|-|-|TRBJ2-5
CASSIDLSGQTQYF
TGTGCCAGTAGTATTGACCTTTCTGGGCAGACCCAGTACTTC
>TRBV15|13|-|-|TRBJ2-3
CATSKGGTDTQYF
TGTGCCACCAGCAAGGGAGGCACAGATACGCAGTATTTT
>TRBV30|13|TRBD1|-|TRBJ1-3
CAWAGTVGNTIYF
TGTGCCTGGGCGGGGACAGTCGGAAACACCATATATTTT
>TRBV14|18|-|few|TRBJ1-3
CASSQDFTHRRTGNTIYF
TGTGCCAGCAGCCAAGATTTCACTCACCGGCGGACTGGAAACACCATATATTTT
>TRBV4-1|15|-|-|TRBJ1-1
CASSPPDRGNTEAFF
TGCGCCAGCAGCCCACCGGACAGAGGGAACACTGAAGCTTTCTTT
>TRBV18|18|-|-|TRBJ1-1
CASSPLPGGSAQNTEAFF
TGTGCCAGCTCACCTCTTCCGGGGGGGAGTGCTCAGAACACTGAAGCTTTCTTT
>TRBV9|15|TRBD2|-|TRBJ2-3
CASSATSSRPDTQYF
TGTGCCAGCAGCGCGACTAGCTCTCGCCCAGATACGCAGTATTTT
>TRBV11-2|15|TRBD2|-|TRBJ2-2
CASSTSGRLAGELFF
TGTGCCAGCAGCACTAGCGGGAGACTCGCCGGGGAGCTGTTTTTT
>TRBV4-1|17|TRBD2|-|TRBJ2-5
CASSQMAGERYGETQYF
TGCGCCAGCAGCCAGATGGCGGGAGAGAGATATGGAGAGACCCAGTACTTC
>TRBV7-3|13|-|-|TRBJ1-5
CASNLTSDQPQHF
TGTGCCAGCAACTTAACGTCGGATCAGCCCCAGCATTTT
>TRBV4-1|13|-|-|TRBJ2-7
CASSQAQNDEQYF
TGCGCCAGCAGCCAGGCCCAGAACGACGAGCAGTACTTC
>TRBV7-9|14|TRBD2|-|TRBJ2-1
CASSSRLAGNEQFF
TGTGCCAGCAGCTCCCGACTAGCGGGAAATGAGCAGTTCTTC
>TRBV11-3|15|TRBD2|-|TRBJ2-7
CASSSLAGDPYEQYF
TGTGCCAGCAGTTCTCTAGCGGGAGACCCATACGAGCAGTACTTC
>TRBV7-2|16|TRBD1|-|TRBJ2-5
CASSFSLGQGQETQYF
TGTGCCAGCAGCTTCTCTTTGGGACAGGGCCAAGAGACCCAGTACTTC
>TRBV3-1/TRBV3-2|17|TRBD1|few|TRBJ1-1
CASSTWTGGRSGTEAFF
TGTGCCAGCAGCACCTGGACAGGTGGTCGGAGTGGCACTGAAGCTTTCTTT
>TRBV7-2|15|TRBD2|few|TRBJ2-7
CASSLVGLAVYEQYF
TGTGCCAGCAGCTTAGTGGGACTAGCAGTCTACGAGCAGTACTTC